These T cell receptor beta chains were read from a single sample in a study of blood T cell repertoires in COVID-19. Data came from immunoSEQ multiplex PCR; TCRdb stores just in-frame clones and leaves some out. The repertoire consists of about 320,000 clones, with 90% occurring once and the leading ten covering 2.6%. Sample: PBMCs or T cells enriched from blood (not recorded which). These TCRs come from a man aged 60 to 75 who had recovered from COVID-19. The CDR3 runs from the conserved cysteine through the conserved F or W. D genes are given only for firm matches. Size tells how often a clone was seen (once, few, many) or the class of an expanded clone, and some rows leave it out.

D,size,J,V,DNA,CDR3
TRBD1,.,TRBJ1-1,TRBV5-1,TGCGCCAGCAGCTTACAGGGGGTCGTCACTGAAGCTTTCTTT,CASSLQGVVTEAFF
TRBD1,.,TRBJ2-7,TRBV18,TGTGCCAGCTCACGCTCGACAGGGGCCAACTCCTACGAGCAGTACTTC,CASSRSTGANSYEQYF
.,.,TRBJ1-6,TRBV27,TGTGCCAGCAGCCCAGGCGGCGGACGGGAGGTATTGGGTGCCCTCCACTTT,CASSPGGGREVLGALHF
TRBD1,.,TRBJ1-4,TRBV3-1/TRBV3-2,TGTGCCAGCAGCCATAGGGACAGGGGCACTGAAAAACTGTTTTTT,CASSHRDRGTEKLFF
TRBD2,.,TRBJ2-5,TRBV7-8,TGTGCCAGCAGCATAAAGCGGGAGGGCCAGGAGACCCAGTACTTC,CASSIKREGQETQYF
TRBD1,.,TRBJ2-1,TRBV12-5,TGTGCTAGTGGTCGGACAGGGTGGGGCAATGAGCAGTTCTTC,CASGRTGWGNEQFF
.,once,TRBJ1-1,TRBV27,TGTGCCAGCAGTTTTGGACAATCGAACACTGAAGCTTTCTTT,CASSFGQSNTEAFF
TRBD1,few,TRBJ1-2,TRBV9,TGTGCCAGCAGCGTAGAAGCAGGGGGCACCTATGGCTACACCTTC,CASSVEAGGTYGYTF
TRBD2,.,TRBJ2-1,TRBV5-1,TGCGCCAGCAGCTTGGCGGCGGGGGGGCTCAACAATGAGCAGTTCTTC,CASSLAAGGLNNEQFF
.,.,TRBJ1-3,TRBV3-1/TRBV3-2,TGTGCCAGCAGCCAAGCAACAGGAAACACCATATATTTT,CASSQATGNTIYF
.,.,TRBJ2-3,TRBV3-1/TRBV3-2,TGTGCCAGCAGCCAAGTAACAGATACGCAGTATTTT,CASSQVTDTQYF
.,.,TRBJ1-1,TRBV4-1,TGCGCCAGCAGCCAAGCAATAGTTAGCACTGAAGCTTTCTTT,CASSQAIVSTEAFF
TRBD1,.,TRBJ2-3,TRBV20-1,TGCAGTGCTAGTTGGGACAGGGGGCTGGGGTCTAGCACAGATACGCAGTATTTT,CSASWDRGLGSSTDTQYF
TRBD2,few,TRBJ2-3,TRBV11-3,TGTGCCAGCAGCCCGGGACTAGCGGGAACCAGCACAGATACGCAGTATTTT,CASSPGLAGTSTDTQYF
TRBD2,once,TRBJ2-3,TRBV5-5,TGTGCCAGCAGCTTGGAGGGTAGCGGGGGGGCAGATACGCAGTATTTT,CASSLEGSGGADTQYF
.,once,TRBJ1-2,TRBV24-1,TGTGCCACCAGTGATTTGGGGCGCGGCTACACCTTC,CATSDLGRGYTF
.,few,TRBJ2-1,TRBV5-6,TGTGCCAGCAGCTTCCGGGATGAGCAGTTCTTC,CASSFRDEQFF
TRBD1,once,TRBJ1-5,TRBV15,TGTGCCACCAGCAGAGTATGGGGGGACAGTAAGTTAAATCAGCCCCAGCATTTT,CATSRVWGDSKLNQPQHF
.,.,TRBJ2-5,TRBV10-2,TGCGCCAGCAGTGACTTCACGACAGGCGGGGAGACCCAGTACTTC,CASSDFTTGGETQYF